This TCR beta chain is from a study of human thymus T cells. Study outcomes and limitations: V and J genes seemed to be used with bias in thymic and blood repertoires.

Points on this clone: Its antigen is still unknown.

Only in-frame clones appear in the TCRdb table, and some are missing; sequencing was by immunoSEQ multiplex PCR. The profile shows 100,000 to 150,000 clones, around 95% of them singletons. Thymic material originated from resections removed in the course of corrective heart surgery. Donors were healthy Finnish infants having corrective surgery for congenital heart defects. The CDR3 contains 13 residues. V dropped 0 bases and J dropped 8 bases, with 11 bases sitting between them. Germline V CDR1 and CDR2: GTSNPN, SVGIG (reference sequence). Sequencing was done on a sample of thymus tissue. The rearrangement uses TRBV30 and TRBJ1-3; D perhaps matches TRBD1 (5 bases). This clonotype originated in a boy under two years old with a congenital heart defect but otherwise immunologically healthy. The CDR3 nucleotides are TGTGCCTGGAGTGTAAGGTGGGGGGACACCATATATTTT. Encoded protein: CAWSVRWGDTIYF.